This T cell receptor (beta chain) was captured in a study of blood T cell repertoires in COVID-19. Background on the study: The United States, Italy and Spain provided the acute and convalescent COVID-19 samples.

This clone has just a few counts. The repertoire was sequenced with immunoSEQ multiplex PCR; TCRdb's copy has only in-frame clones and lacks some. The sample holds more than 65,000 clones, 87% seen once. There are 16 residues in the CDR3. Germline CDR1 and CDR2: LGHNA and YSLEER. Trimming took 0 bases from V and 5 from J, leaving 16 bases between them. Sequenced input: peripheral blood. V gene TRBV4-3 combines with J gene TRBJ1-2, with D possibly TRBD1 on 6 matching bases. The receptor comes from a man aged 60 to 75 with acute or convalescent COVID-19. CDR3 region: CASSQEVNRAEYGYTF. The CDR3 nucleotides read TGCGCCAGCAGCCAAGAAGTGAACAGGGCGGAGTATGGCTACACCTTC.